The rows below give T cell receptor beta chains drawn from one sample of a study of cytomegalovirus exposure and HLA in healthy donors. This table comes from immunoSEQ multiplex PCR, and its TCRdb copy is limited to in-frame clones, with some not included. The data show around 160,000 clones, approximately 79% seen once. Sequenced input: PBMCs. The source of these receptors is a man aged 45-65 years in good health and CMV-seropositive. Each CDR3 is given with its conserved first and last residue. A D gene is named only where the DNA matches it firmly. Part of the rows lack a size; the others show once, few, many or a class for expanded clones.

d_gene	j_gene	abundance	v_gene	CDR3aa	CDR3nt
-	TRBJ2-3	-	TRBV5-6	CASIKTRDSFTDTQYF	TGTGCCAGCATCAAAACCCGGGACTCTTTCACAGATACGCAGTATTTT
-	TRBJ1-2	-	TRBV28	CASSSGDTNHGYTF	TGTGCCAGCAGTTCCGGGGACACCAACCATGGCTACACCTTC
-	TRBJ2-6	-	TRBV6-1	CASSEVSSGANVLTF	TGTGCCAGCAGTGAAGTGAGCTCTGGGGCCAACGTCCTGACTTTC
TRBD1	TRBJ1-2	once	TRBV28	CASTDRVYGYTF	TGTGCCAGCACCGACAGGGTCTATGGCTACACCTTC
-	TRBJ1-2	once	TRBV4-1	CASSQESSGRATGYTF	TGCGCCAGCAGCCAAGAATCGTCGGGCAGGGCAACGGGCTACACCTTC
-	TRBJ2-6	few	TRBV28	CASSFSGVGAAGANVLTF	TGTGCCAGCAGTTTTTCTGGGGTGGGGGCAGCTGGGGCCAACGTCCTGACTTTC
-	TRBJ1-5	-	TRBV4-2	CASSHAPSSQPQHF	TGTGCCAGCAGCCATGCCCCTAGTAGTCAGCCCCAGCATTTT
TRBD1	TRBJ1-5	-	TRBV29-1	CSVAEGAVQPQHF	TGCAGCGTTGCAGAGGGGGCCGTGCAGCCCCAGCATTTT
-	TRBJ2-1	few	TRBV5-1	CASSLDWLVNEQFF	TGCGCCAGCAGCTTGGATTGGCTCGTGAATGAGCAGTTCTTC
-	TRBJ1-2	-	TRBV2	CASSDPGSKNYGYTF	TGTGCCAGCAGTGATCCGGGGAGTAAGAACTATGGCTACACCTTC
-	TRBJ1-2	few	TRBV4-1	CASSQDAGLMYGYTF	TGCGCCAGCAGCCAAGACGCAGGGCTGATGTATGGCTACACCTTC
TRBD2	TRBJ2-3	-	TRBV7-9	CASSSLTSGGRTDTQYF	TGTGCCAGCAGCTCTCTGACTAGCGGGGGACGCACAGATACGCAGTATTTT
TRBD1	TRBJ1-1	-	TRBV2	CASSEEGAWTEAFF	TGTGCCAGCAGTGAAGAGGGGGCATGGACTGAAGCTTTCTTT
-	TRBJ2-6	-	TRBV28	CASSKGGVGANVLTF	TGTGCCAGCAGCAAAGGGGGGGTTGGGGCCAACGTCCTGACTTTC
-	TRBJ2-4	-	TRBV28	CASRAAGKNIQYF	TGTGCCAGCAGGGCCGCTGGCAAAAACATTCAGTACTTC
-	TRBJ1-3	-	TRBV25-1	CARTDKVLSSGNTIYF	TGTGCCAGGACCGACAAAGTTCTTAGCTCTGGAAACACCATATATTTT
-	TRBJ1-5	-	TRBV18	CASSPDRNQPQHF	TGTGCCAGCTCACCCGACAGGAATCAGCCCCAGCATTTT
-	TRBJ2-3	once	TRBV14	CASSRQRQGTDTQYF	TGTGCCAGCAGCCGCCAGCGGCAAGGCACAGATACGCAGTATTTT
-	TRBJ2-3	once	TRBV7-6	CASSLVAASTDTQYF	TGTGCCAGCAGCTTAGTAGCGGCTAGCACAGATACGCAGTATTTT
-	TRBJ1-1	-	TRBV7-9	CASSLSGGTEAFF	TGTGCCAGCAGCTTATCCGGGGGAACTGAAGCTTTCTTT
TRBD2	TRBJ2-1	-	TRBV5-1	CASSMGLAGYYNEQFF	TGCGCCAGCAGTATGGGACTAGCGGGGTACTACAATGAGCAGTTCTTC
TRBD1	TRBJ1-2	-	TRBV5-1	CASSPEGAVVYGYTF	TGCGCCAGCAGCCCAGAGGGGGCGGTAGTCTATGGCTACACCTTC
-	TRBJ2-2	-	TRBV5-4	CASSPGGTGSTGELFF	TGTGCCAGCAGCCCGGGAGGGACAGGGTCCACCGGGGAGCTGTTTTTT
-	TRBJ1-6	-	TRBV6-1	CASSESTGLPLHF	TGTGCCAGCAGTGAGAGCACGGGGTTACCCCTCCACTTT
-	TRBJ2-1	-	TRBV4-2	CASSQTFRGAQAQFF	TGTGCCAGCAGCCAAACCTTCCGGGGGGCCCAGGCGCAGTTCTTC
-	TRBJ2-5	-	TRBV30	CAWSEQGETQYF	TGTGCCTGGAGTGAACAGGGAGAGACCCAGTACTTC
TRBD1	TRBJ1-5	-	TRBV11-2	CASSLTGNNQPQHF	TGTGCCAGCAGCTTGACAGGGAACAATCAGCCCCAGCATTTT
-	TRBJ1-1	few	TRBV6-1	CASSEVRAGDSNTEAFF	TGTGCCAGCAGTGAAGTTAGAGCAGGGGATTCGAACACTGAAGCTTTCTTT
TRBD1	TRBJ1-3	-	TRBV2	CASRSGYRQGAGDTIYF	TGTGCCAGCAGGTCCGGCTATCGGCAGGGGGCTGGAGACACCATATATTTT
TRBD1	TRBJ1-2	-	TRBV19	CASISKTGQGANGYTF	TGTGCCAGTATTTCCAAGACTGGACAGGGGGCTAATGGCTACACCTTC
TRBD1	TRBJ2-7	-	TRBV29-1	CSVTGGLAYEQYF	TGCAGCGTGACAGGGGGCCTAGCCTACGAGCAGTACTTC
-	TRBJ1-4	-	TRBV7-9	CASSKGAGVEKLFF	TGTGCCAGCAGCAAAGGCGCCGGGGTTGAAAAACTGTTTTTT
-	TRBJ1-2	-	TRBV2	CASSELSGIRVRDTF	TGTGCCAGCAGTGAATTGTCGGGGATTAGAGTACGGGACACCTTC
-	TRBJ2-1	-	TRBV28	CASSRGGGGLNEQFF	TGTGCCAGCAGTCGTGGAGGGGGGGGCCTAAATGAGCAGTTCTTC
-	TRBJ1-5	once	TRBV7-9	CASSLASGYQPQHF	TGTGCCAGCAGCTTAGCGAGCGGTTATCAGCCCCAGCATTTT
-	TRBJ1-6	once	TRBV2	CASSGGGPNSPLHF	TGTGCCAGCAGTGGGGGGGGTCCGAATTCACCCCTCCACTTT
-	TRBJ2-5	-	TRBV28	CASSFGGGDWEETQYF	TGTGCCAGCAGTTTCGGAGGGGGCGATTGGGAAGAGACCCAGTACTTC
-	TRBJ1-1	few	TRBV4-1	CASSPWQGGTEAFF	TGCGCCAGCAGCCCGTGGCAGGGAGGGACTGAAGCTTTCTTT
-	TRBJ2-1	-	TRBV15	CATRFLSDNEQFF	TGTGCCACCCGCTTTCTGAGCGACAATGAGCAGTTCTTC
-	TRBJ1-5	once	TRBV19	CASSSSQGINQPQHF	TGTGCCAGTAGTTCTTCCCAGGGGATCAACCAGCCCCAGCATTTT
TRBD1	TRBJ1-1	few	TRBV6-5	CASRRTGMNTEAFF	TGTGCCAGCAGGCGGACAGGGATGAACACTGAAGCTTTCTTT
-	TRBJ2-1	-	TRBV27	CATSDPDRRHTQFF	TGTGCCACGTCCGACCCTGACAGAAGGCATACGCAGTTCTTC
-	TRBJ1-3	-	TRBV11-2	CASSLVGQIYGNTIYF	TGTGCCAGCAGCTTAGTAGGACAGATCTATGGAAACACCATATATTTT
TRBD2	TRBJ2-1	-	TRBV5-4	CASSTSGGRPAEQFF	TGTGCCAGCAGCACCAGCGGGGGCCGGCCGGCGGAGCAGTTCTTC
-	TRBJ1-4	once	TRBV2	CASSELGGRGEKLFF	TGTGCCAGCAGTGAATTGGGGGGGCGAGGTGAAAAACTGTTTTTT
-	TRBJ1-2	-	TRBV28	CASSFRGAEYGYTF	TGTGCCAGCAGTTTCCGGGGGGCAGAATATGGCTACACCTTC
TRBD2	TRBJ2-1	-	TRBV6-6	CASRSVAGGPDNEQFF	TGTGCCAGCAGGTCTGTAGCGGGGGGGCCGGATAATGAGCAGTTCTTC
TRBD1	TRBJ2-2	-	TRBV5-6	CASSLGQGSGELFF	TGTGCCAGCAGCTTGGGACAGGGATCCGGGGAGCTGTTTTTT
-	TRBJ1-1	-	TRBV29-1	CSVLAILQGPEAFF	TGCAGCGTCCTAGCCATACTTCAGGGGCCTGAAGCTTTCTTT
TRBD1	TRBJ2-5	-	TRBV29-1	CSVVPGQGSQETQYF	TGCAGCGTTGTCCCGGGACAGGGGTCACAAGAGACCCAGTACTTC
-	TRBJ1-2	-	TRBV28	CASSLTQGNGYTF	TGTGCCAGCAGTTTAACACAGGGAAATGGCTACACCTTC
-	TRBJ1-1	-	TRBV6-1	CASRGGGVNTEAFF	TGTGCCAGCAGGGGGGGAGGGGTGAACACTGAAGCTTTCTTT
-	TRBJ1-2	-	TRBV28	CASSYQGNYGYTF	TGTGCCAGCAGTTATCAGGGGAACTATGGCTACACCTTC
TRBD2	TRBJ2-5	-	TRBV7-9	CASSFGLAGGPGQETQYF	TGTGCCAGCAGCTTTGGACTAGCGGGGGGGCCAGGGCAAGAGACCCAGTACTTC
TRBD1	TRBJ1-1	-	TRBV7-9	CASSLGSGGWYTEAFF	TGTGCCAGCAGCTTGGGCTCAGGGGGGTGGTACACTGAAGCTTTCTTT
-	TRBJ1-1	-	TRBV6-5	CASSEAVQGRAFF	TGTGCCAGCAGTGAAGCTGTTCAGGGGAGAGCTTTCTTT
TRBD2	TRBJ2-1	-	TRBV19	CASSSSGGRGNEQFF	TGTGCCAGTAGCTCGAGCGGGGGGCGAGGAAATGAGCAGTTCTTC
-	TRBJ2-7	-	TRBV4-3	CASSRVYRDYEQYF	TGCGCCAGCAGCCGAGTATACAGGGACTACGAGCAGTACTTC
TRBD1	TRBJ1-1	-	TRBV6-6	CASFGQGAGDTEAFF	TGTGCCAGCTTCGGACAGGGGGCTGGAGACACTGAAGCTTTCTTT
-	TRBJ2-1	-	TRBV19	CASSIGGTEQFF	TGTGCCAGTAGTATCGGGGGTACTGAGCAGTTCTTC